These T cell receptor beta chains were read from a single sample in a study of radiotherapy plus CTLA-4 blockade in lung cancer. TCRdb keeps only in-frame clones here, not all; method: immunoSEQ multiplex PCR. The sample holds some 60,000 clones, around 79% seen once. This specimen consisted of peripheral blood, obtained from a patient treated with radiotherapy plus ipilimumab. These receptors were collected from a human donor with non-small cell lung cancer who had a complete response to radiotherapy plus ipilimumab. CDR3s include the opening cysteine and the closing phenylalanine or tryptophan. The order of the fields is CDR3 length, clone size, V gene, J gene, D gene, CDR3 DNA, CDR3 protein. D genes are given only for firm matches. Some rows mark clone size as missing; the rest say once, few, many or name a class of expanded clone.

length: 14; size: NA; V: TRBV6-6; J: TRBJ2-4; D: TRBD2; DNA: TGTGCCAGCGTGAGTCCGGGGGGGAAGGACATTCAGTACTTC; CDR3: CASVSPGGKDIQYF
length: 13; size: NA; V: TRBV2; J: TRBJ1-1; D: NA; DNA: TGTGCCAGCAGCGCCGGGGGATTCACTGAAGCTTTCTTT; CDR3: CASSAGGFTEAFF
length: 16; size: NA; V: TRBV19; J: TRBJ1-4; D: TRBD1; DNA: TGTGCCAGTACCCCCCCCCGGACAGGGGGCCATGAAAAACTGTTTTTT; CDR3: CASTPPRTGGHEKLFF
length: 16; size: NA; V: TRBV11-2; J: TRBJ2-4; D: NA; DNA: TGTGCCAGCAGCCCTAGGAGTTCACTAGCCAAAAACATTCAGTACTTC; CDR3: CASSPRSSLAKNIQYF
length: 15; size: NA; V: TRBV29-1; J: TRBJ2-7; D: TRBD2; DNA: TGCAGCGTTGGAATCGAGCGGGGCCTCTCCTACGAGCAGTACTTC; CDR3: CSVGIERGLSYEQYF
length: 15; size: NA; V: TRBV18; J: TRBJ2-7; D: TRBD1; DNA: TGTGCCAGCTCACCACTAGACAGGGAATCGTACGAGCAGTACTTC; CDR3: CASSPLDRESYEQYF
length: 11; size: NA; V: TRBV19; J: TRBJ2-2; D: NA; DNA: TGTGCCAGTAGTAGCGCCGGGGAGCTGTTTTTT; CDR3: CASSSAGELFF
length: 15; size: NA; V: TRBV2; J: TRBJ1-2; D: TRBD1; DNA: TGTGCCAGTCATAAGGGGGCCCCCCCCGGCTATGGCTACACCTTC; CDR3: CASHKGAPPGYGYTF
length: 14; size: few; V: TRBV5-1; J: TRBJ2-7; D: NA; DNA: TGCGCCAGCAGCTTGCAGGGATACGGCTACGAGCAGTACTTC; CDR3: CASSLQGYGYEQYF
length: 15; size: once; V: TRBV18; J: TRBJ1-3; D: NA; DNA: TGTGCCAGCTCACCGGAGACGGGTAGCAGAAACACCATATATTTT; CDR3: CASSPETGSRNTIYF
length: 17; size: NA; V: TRBV5-1; J: TRBJ2-1; D: TRBD2; DNA: TGCGCCAGCAGCGGACCGGGACTAGCGGGGGGGCATGGTGAGCAGTTCTTC; CDR3: CASSGPGLAGGHGEQFF
length: 16; size: NA; V: TRBV30; J: TRBJ2-2; D: NA; DNA: TGTGCCTGGAGGGACCTAGCGCATCCGAACACCGGGGAGCTGTTTTTT; CDR3: CAWRDLAHPNTGELFF
length: 15; size: NA; V: TRBV30; J: TRBJ2-2; D: NA; DNA: TGTGCCTGGAGTGTCATGCGGGGAAACACCGGGGAGCTGTTTTTT; CDR3: CAWSVMRGNTGELFF
length: 14; size: once; V: TRBV7-2; J: TRBJ2-1; D: TRBD1; DNA: TGTGCCAGCAGCCGGGACAGGCTCGGCAATGAGCAGTTCTTC; CDR3: CASSRDRLGNEQFF
length: 13; size: NA; V: TRBV10-2; J: TRBJ1-4; D: NA; DNA: TGCGCCAGCTCCCCCCGGGGGGGTGAAAAACTGTTTTTT; CDR3: CASSPRGGEKLFF
length: 15; size: NA; V: TRBV19; J: TRBJ1-1; D: NA; DNA: TGTGCCAGTAGTATTAACGACAGGCCGGGAGGTGAAGCTTTCTTT; CDR3: CASSINDRPGGEAFF
length: 16; size: once; V: TRBV18; J: TRBJ1-1; D: NA; DNA: TGTGCCAGCTCACCACAAGCCGTCACTATGAACACTGAAGCTTTCTTT; CDR3: CASSPQAVTMNTEAFF
length: 12; size: NA; V: TRBV5-1; J: TRBJ1-2; D: TRBD1; DNA: TGCGCCAGCAGCCTACAGGGGGATGGCTACACCTTC; CDR3: CASSLQGDGYTF
length: 17; size: NA; V: TRBV6-1; J: TRBJ1-3; D: TRBD1; DNA: TGTGCCAGCAGTGAAGGGACAGGGTTGGGGGCTGGAAACACCATATATTTT; CDR3: CASSEGTGLGAGNTIYF